The source of this TCR beta chain is a study of shared clonotypes between healthy human individuals. The study's findings and limits: With four donors compared, about 5.2% of naive CD4 clonotypes were shared.

Produced via immunoSEQ multiplex PCR; TCRdb's table is partial and in-frame only. The sample includes roughly 300,000 clones, around 86% seen only once; the top ten take 16%. The V gene lost 7 bases and the J gene lost 4 bases, with 11 bases spanning the gap. This CDR3 has 12 residues. CDR1 and CDR2 (germline): SGDLS, YYNGEE. A remark on this clone: Its antigen is not known.

The receptor was derived from a man younger than 35 in good health. J is TRBJ2-5 and V is TRBV9; weak D call: TRBD1 (6 bases). The specimen sequenced was memory CD8+ T cells sorted from blood. Documented subset: CD45RO+ cells pooled with CCR7-negative TemRA cells. The CDR3: CASGLGAETQYF. CDR3 DNA: TGTGCCAGCGGCTTGGGGGCAGAGACCCAGTACTTC.